This T cell receptor beta chain originates from a study of OX40 agonist ivuxolimab in advanced cancers. Study conclusions and caveats: Fewer expanded clones were found on average in CD4+ than in CD8+ T cells. The work left the antigen specificity of expanded peripheral T cells undetermined. The CD4+ and CD8+ T cells in the blood had expanded clonally by week 6 at 0.1 to 3.0 mg/kg.

In the case of this clone: Its antigen is not known.

Profiled with immunoSEQ multiplex PCR; TCRdb holds only in-frame clones, not every one. The table shows fewer than 75,000 clones, with 87% occurring only once. Germline CDR1 SNHLY, CDR2 FYNNEI. The V and J ends lost 8 bases and 1 base respectively, with 6 bases between them. CDR3 length: 12 amino acids. The clonotype originates from an adult with an advanced solid tumor such as melanoma, head and neck, liver or kidney cancer. The J gene is TRBJ2-1, the V gene TRBV2; D call uncertain. The material was CD4+ or CD8+ T cells sorted from blood, obtained in a trial of the OX40 agonist ivuxolimab. The CDR3 here is CASGTSYNEQFF. The CDR3 DNA is TGTGCCAGCGGTACATCCTACAATGAGCAGTTCTTC.